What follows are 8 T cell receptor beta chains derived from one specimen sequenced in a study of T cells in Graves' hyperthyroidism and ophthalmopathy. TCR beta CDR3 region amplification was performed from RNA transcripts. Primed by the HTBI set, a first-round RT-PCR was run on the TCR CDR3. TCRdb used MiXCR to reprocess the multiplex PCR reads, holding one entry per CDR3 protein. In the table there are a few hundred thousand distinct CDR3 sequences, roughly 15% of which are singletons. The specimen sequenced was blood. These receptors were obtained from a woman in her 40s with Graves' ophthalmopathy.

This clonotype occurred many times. The CDR3 coding sequence is TGTGCCAGCAGTTTAACCGGGGGCAGGGTCCGAGCTTTCTTT. Amino acids: CASSLTGGRVRAFF. This sequence joins TRBV28 and TRBJ1-1; D possibly corresponds to TRBD1 (6 bases). V dropped 2 bases and J dropped 10 bases, with 17 bases sitting between them. Germline V gives CDR1 MDHEN, CDR2 SYDVKM. The CDR3 is 14 amino acids.

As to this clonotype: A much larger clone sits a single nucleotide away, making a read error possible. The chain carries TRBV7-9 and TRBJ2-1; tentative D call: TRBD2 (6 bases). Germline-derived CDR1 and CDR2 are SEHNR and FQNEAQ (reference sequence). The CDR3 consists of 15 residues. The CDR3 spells CASHKRSGPYSEQFF. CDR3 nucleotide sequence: TGTGCCAGCCATAAACGTAGCGGTCCCTACAGTGAGCAGTTCTTC.

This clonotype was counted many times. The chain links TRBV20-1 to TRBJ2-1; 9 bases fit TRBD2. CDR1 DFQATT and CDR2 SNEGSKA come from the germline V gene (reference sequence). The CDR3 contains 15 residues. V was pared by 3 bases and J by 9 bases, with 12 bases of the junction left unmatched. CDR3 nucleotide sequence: TGCAGTGCTAGTACCGGACTAGCGCGGGAGGCTGAGCAGTTCTTC. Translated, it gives CSASTGLAREAEQFF.

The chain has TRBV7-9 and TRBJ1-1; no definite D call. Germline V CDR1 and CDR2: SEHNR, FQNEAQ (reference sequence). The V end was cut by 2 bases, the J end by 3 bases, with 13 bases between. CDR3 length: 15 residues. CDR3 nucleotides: TGTGCCAGCAGCTTATTCCGTACGGGGTACACTGAAGCTTTCTTT. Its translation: CASSLFRTGYTEAFF.

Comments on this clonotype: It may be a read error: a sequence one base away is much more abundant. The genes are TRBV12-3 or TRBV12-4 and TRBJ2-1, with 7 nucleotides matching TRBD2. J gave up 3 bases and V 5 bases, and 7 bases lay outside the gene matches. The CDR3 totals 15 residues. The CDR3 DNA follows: TGTGCCAGCAGTCCAGCGGGGAGGGGCTACAATGAGCAGTTCTTC. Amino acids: CASSPAGRGYNEQFF.

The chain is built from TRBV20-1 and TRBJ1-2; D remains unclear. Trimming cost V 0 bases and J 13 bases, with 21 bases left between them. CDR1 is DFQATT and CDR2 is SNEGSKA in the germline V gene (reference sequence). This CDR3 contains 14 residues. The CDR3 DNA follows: TGCAGTGCTAGAGATAGCGAGGCCGGGTTTGGATGCACCTTC. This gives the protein CSARDSEAGFGCTF.

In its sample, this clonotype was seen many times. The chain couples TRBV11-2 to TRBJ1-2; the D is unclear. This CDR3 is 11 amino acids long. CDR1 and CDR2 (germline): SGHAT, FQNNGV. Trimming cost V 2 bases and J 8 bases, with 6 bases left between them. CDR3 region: CASSLSSGYTF. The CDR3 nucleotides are TGTGCCAGCAGCTTATCCTCCGGCTACACCTTC.

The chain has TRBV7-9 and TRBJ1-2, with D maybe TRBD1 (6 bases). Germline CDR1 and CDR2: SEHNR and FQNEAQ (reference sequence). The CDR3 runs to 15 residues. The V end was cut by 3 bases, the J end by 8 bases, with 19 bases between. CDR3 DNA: TGTGCCAGCAGCTTTAGAGGGGGACCGTTAAGGGGCTACACCTTC. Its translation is CASSFRGGPLRGYTF.